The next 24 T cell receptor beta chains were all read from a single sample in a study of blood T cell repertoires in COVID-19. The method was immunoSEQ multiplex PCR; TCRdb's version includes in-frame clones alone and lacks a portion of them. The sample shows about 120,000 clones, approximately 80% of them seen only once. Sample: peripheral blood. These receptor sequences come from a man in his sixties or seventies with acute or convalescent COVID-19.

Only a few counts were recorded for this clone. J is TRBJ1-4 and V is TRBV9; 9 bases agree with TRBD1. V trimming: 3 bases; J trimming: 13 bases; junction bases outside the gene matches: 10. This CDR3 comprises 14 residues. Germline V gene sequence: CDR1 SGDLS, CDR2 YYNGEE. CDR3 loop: CASSAQGAGSILFF. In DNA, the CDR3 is TGTGCCAGCAGCGCACAGGGGGCCGGAAGTATACTGTTTTTT.

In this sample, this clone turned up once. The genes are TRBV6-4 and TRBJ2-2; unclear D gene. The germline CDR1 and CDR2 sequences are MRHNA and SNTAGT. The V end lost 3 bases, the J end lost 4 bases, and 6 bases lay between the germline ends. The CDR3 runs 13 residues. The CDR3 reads CASSDHFTGELFF. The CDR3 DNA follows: TGTGCCAGCAGTGATCACTTCACCGGGGAGCTGTTTTTT.

The CDR3 protein is CASSLGGQGYTEAFF. CDR3 nucleotide sequence: TGTGCCAGCAGTTTAGGTGGGCAGGGGTACACTGAAGCTTTCTTT. The chain carries TRBV27 and TRBJ1-1, with D tentatively TRBD1 (6 bases). V gave up 2 bases and J gave up 3 bases, with 13 bases separating them. This CDR3 comprises 15 residues. Germline CDR1 MNHEY, CDR2 SMNVEV (reference sequence).

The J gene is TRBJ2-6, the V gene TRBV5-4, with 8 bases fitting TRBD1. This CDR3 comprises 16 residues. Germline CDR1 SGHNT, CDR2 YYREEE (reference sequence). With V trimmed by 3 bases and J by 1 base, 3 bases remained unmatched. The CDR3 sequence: CASSSGGWSGANVLTF. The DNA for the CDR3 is TGTGCCAGCAGCTCAGGGGGCTGGTCTGGGGCCAACGTCCTGACTTTC. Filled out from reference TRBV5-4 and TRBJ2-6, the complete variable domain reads ETGVTQSPTHLIKTRGQQVTLRCSSQSGHNTVSWYQQALGQGPQFIFQYYREEENGRGNFPPRFSGLQFPNYSSELNVNALELDDSALYLCASSSGGWSGANVLTFGAGSRLTVL.

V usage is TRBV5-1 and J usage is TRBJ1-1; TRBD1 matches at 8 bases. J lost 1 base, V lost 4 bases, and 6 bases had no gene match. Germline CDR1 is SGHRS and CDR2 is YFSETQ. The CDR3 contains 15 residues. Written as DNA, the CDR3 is TGCGCCAGCAGCAAACGGACAGGGTGGAACACTGAAGCTTTCTTT. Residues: CASSKRTGWNTEAFF.

The CDR3 bases are TGTGCCAGCAGCGTAGGGGCCCCGGAGGTCCACGAGCAGTACTTC. Translating it yields CASSVGAPEVHEQYF. The chain joins TRBV9 to TRBJ2-7; D is possibly TRBD2 (5 bases). The CDR3 contains 15 residues. Looked up from germline, CDR1 is SGDLS and CDR2 is YYNGEE. Between the trimmed V and J ends, which lost 0 bases and 5 bases, there was a span of 15 bases.

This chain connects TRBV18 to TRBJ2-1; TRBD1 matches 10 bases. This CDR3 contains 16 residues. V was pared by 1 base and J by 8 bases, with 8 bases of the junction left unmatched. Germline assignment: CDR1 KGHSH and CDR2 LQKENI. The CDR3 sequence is CASSPHGQGVFYEQFF. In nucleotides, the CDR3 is TGTGCCAGCTCACCACACGGACAGGGGGTGTTTTATGAGCAGTTCTTC.

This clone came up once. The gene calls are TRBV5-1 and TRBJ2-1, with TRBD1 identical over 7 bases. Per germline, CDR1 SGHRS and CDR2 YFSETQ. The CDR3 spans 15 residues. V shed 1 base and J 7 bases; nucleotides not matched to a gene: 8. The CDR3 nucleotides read TGCGCCAGCAGCTTGTCCCCGACAGGGCGGAATGAGCAGTTCTTC. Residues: CASSLSPTGRNEQFF.

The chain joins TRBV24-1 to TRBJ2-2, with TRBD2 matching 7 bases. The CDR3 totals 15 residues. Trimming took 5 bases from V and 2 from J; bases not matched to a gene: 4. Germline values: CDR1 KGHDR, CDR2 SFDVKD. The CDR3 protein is CATSGEGPNTGELFF. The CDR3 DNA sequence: TGTGCCACCAGTGGGGAGGGACCTAACACCGGGGAGCTGTTTTTT.

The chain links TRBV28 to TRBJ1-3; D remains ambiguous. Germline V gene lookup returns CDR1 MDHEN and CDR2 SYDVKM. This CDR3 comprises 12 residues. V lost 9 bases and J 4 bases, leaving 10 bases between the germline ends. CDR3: CASSRKGNTIYF. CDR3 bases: TGTGCCAGTTCTAGGAAGGGAAACACCATATATTTT.

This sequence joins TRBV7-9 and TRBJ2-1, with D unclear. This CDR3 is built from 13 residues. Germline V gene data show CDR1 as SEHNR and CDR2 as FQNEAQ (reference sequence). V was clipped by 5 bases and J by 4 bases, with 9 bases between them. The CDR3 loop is CASSLSVYNEQFF. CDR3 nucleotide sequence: TGTGCCAGCAGCCTCAGTGTTTACAATGAGCAGTTCTTC.

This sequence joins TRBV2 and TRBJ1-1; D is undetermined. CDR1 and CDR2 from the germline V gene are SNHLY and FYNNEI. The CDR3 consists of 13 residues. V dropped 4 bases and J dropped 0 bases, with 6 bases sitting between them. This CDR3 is CASSGEMNTEAFF. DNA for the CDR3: TGTGCCAGCAGTGGGGAGATGAACACTGAAGCTTTCTTT.

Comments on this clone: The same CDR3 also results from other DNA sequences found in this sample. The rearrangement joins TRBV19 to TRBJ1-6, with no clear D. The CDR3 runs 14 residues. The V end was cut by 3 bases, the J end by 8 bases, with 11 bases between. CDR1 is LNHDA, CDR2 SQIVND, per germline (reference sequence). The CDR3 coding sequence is TGTGCCAGTAGTATTACCGGGGAAGATTCACCCCTCCACTTT. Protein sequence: CASSITGEDSPLHF.

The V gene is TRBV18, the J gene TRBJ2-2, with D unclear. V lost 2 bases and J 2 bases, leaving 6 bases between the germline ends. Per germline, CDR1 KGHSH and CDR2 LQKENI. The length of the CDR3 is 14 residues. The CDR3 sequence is CASSPVTNTGELFF. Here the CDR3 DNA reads TGTGCCAGCTCACCAGTGACAAACACCGGGGAGCTGTTTTTT.

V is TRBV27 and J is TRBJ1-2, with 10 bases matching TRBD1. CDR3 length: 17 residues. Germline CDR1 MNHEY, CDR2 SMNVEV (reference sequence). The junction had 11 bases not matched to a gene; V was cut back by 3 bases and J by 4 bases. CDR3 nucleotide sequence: TGTGCCAGCAGTTTTTCTGGGAGGGACAGGGGAACCTATGGCTACACCTTC. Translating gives CASSFSGRDRGTYGYTF.

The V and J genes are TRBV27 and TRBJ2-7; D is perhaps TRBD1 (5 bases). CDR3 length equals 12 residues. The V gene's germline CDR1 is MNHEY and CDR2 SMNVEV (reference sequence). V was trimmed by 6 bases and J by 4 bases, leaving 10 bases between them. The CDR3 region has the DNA TGTGCCAGCAGGGGGCGCTTATACGAGCAGTACTTC. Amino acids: CASRGRLYEQYF.

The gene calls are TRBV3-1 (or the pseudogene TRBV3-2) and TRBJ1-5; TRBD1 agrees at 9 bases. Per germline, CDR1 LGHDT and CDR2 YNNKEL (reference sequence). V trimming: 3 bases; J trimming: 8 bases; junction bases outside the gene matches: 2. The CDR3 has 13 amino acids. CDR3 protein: CASSHGQGKPQHF. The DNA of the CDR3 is TGTGCCAGCAGCCACGGACAGGGGAAGCCCCAGCATTTT.

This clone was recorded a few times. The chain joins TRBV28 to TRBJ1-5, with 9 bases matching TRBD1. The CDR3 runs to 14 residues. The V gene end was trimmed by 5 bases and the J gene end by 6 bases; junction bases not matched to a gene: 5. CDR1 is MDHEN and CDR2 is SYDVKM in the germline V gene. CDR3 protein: CASSPNRGLQPQHF. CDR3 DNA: TGTGCCAGCAGTCCCAACAGGGGGCTTCAGCCCCAGCATTTT.

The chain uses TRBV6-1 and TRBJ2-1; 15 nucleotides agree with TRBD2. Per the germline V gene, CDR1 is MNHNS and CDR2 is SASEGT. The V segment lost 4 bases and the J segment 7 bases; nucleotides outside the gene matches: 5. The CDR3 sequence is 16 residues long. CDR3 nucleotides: TGTGCCAGCAGTGGGACTAGCGGGGGGGTAAGAAATGAGCAGTTCTTC. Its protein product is CASSGTSGGVRNEQFF.

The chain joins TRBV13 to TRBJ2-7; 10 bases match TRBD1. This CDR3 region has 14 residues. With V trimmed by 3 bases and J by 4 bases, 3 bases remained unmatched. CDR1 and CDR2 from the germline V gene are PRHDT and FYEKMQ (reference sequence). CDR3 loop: CASSLGQGMYEQYF. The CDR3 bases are TGTGCCAGCAGCTTGGGACAGGGGATGTACGAGCAGTACTTC. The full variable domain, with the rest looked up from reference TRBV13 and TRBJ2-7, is AAGVIQSPRHLIKEKRETATLKCYPIPRHDTVYWYQQGPGQDPQFLISFYEKMQSDKGSIPDRFSAQQFSDYHSELNMSSLELGDSALYFCASSLGQGMYEQYFGPGTRLTVT.

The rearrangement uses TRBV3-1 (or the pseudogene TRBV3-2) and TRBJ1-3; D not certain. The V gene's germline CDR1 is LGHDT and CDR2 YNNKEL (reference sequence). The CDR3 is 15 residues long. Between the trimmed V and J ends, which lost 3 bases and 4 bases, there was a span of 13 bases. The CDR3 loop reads CASSHREAVGNTIYF. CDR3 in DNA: TGTGCCAGCAGCCATAGGGAGGCAGTAGGAAACACCATATATTTT.

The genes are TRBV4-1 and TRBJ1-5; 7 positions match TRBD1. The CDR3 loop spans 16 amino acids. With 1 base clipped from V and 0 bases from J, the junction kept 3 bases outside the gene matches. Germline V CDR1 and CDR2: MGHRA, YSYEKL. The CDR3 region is CASSQGTGYSNQPQHF. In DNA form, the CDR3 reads TGCGCCAGCAGCCAAGGGACAGGTTATAGCAATCAGCCCCAGCATTTT.

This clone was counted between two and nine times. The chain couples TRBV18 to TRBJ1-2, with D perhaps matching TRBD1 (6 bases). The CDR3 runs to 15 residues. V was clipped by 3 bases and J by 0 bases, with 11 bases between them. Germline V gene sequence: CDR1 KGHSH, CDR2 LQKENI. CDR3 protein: CASSPKNRANYGYTF. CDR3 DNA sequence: TGTGCCAGCTCACCTAAAAACAGGGCTAACTATGGCTACACCTTC.

CDR3 sequence: CASSRSYSYEQYF. DNA of the CDR3: TGTGCCAGCAGCCGGAGTTACTCCTACGAGCAGTACTTC. The chain has TRBV7-9 and TRBJ2-7, with D hard to call. The ends were cut back, 5 bases at V and 0 bases at J, with 8 bases in the middle. The CDR3 consists of 13 residues. Germline V lookup: CDR1 SEHNR, CDR2 FQNEAQ (reference sequence).